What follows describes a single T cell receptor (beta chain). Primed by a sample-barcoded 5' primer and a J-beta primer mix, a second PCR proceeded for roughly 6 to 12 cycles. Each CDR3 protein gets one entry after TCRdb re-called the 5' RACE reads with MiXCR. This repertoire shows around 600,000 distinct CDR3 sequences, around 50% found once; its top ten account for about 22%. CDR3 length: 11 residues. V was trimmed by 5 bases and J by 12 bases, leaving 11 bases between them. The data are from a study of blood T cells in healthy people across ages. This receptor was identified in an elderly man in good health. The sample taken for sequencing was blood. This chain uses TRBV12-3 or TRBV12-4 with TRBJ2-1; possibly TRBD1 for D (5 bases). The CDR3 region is CASSRGVGQFF. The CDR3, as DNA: TGTGCCAGCAGTAGGGGCGTAGGGCAGTTCTTC.